This T cell receptor beta chain was captured in a study of Graves' ophthalmopathy and Graves' hyperthyroidism. Newly diagnosed, the hyperthyroidism patients had under 2 months' duration and were aged 18 to 65. The authors diagnosed from clinical symptoms, serum thyroxine, TRAb, thyroid ultrasound and orbital computed tomography. Amplification from RNA transcripts yielded the TCR beta CDR3 regions. HTBI-primed RT-PCR formed the first round, and a multiplex PCR formed the second. TCRdb called the multiplex PCR reads again in MiXCR, with one record for every CDR3 protein. Here the sample spans approximately 1.2 million distinct CDR3 sequences, about 35% being singletons. The trim removed 3 bases at V and 5 bases at J, leaving 17 bases unmatched. CDR3 size: 17 residues. The V gene's germline CDR1 is DFQATT and CDR2 SNEGSKA (reference sequence). In its sample, this clonotype was seen many times.

Sequenced sample: peripheral blood or thyroid tissue (not recorded which). This receptor was obtained from an adult man with Graves' hyperthyroidism. The V and J genes are TRBV20-1 and TRBJ2-5; 8 bases match TRBD1. CDR3 residues: CSASQGASAMDWETQYF. CDR3 coding DNA: TGCAGTGCTAGTCAGGGGGCGAGCGCCATGGACTGGGAGACCCAGTACTTC.